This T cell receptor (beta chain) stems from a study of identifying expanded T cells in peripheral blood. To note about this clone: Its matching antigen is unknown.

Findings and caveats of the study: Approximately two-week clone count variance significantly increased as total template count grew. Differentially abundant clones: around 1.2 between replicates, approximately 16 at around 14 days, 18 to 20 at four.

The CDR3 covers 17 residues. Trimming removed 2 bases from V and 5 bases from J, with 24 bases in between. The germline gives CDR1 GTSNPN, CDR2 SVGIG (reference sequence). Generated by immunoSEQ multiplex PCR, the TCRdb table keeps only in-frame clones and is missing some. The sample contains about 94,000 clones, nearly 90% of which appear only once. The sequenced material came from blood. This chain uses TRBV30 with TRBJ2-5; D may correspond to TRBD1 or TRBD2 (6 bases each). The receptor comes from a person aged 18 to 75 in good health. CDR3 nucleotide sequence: TGTGCCTGGAGTCTCGGGGCTAGGGGGGTAGGAGGCGAGACCCAGTACTTC. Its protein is CAWSLGARGVGGETQYF.